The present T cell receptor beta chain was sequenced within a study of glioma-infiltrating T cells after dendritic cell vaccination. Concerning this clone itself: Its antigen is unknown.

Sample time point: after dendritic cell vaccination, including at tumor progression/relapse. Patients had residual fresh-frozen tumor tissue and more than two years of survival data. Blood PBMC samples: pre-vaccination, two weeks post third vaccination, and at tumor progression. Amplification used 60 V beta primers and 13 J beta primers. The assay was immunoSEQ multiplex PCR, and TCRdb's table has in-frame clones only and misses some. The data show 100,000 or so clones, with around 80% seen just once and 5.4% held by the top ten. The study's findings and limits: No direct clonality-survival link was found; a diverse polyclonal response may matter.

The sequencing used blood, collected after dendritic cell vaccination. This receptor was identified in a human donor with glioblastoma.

CDR3 loop: CASSPKGYFGTDTQYF. The CDR3 DNA reads as TGTGCCAGCTCACCAAAGGGGTACTTCGGCACAGATACGCAGTATTTT. The chain joins TRBV18 to TRBJ2-3, with D perhaps matching TRBD1 (5 bases). The germline V gene encodes CDR1 KGHSH and CDR2 LQKENI. V gave up 2 bases and J gave up 1 base, with 13 bases separating them. The CDR3 is 16 residues long.